Here is one TCR beta chain with its context. What it binds is unknown. CDR1 and CDR2 (germline): ENHRY, SYGVKD. Trimming removed 0 bases from V and 5 bases from J, with 10 bases in between. The CDR3 consists of 14 residues. These data belong to a study of post-analysis software for immune sequencing data. Study conclusions and caveats: A few TRBV segments appeared more often in patients than in controls, and TRBV5-6, TRBV5-1 and TRBV20-1 were among these.

Tagging with unique molecular identifiers was a feature of the TCR beta cDNA libraries. MiXCR, run by TCRdb on the PCR reads, gives a single entry per CDR3 protein. The sample includes approximately 660,000 distinct CDR3 sequences, over 45% of them seen just once. The receptor comes from a girl aged 2 to 10 with multiple sclerosis. V gene TRBV10-3 combines with J gene TRBJ2-5; D gene ambiguous. Sequenced sample: blood. CDR3 loop: CAISESIRWETQYF. CDR3 coding DNA: TGTGCCATCAGTGAGTCGATTAGATGGGAGACCCAGTACTTC.